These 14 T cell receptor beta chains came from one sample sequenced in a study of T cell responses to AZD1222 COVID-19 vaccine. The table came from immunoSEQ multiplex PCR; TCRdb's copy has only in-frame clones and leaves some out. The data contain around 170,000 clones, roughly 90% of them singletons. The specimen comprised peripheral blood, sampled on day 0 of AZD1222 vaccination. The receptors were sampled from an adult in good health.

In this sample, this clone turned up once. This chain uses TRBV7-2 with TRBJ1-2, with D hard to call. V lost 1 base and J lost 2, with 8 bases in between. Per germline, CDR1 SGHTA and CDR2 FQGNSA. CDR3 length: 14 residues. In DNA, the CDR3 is TGTGCCAGCAGCTTAGGGACCAGCAACTATGGCTACACCTTC. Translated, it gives CASSLGTSNYGYTF.

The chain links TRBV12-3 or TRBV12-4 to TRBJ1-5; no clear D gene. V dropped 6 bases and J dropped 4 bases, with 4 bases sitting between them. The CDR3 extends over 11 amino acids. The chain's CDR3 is CASRTNQPQHF. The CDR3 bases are TGTGCCAGCAGAACTAATCAGCCCCAGCATTTT.

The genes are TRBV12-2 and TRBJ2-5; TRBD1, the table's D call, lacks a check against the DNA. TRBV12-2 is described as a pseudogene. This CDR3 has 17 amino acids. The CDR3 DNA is TGTGCAAGTCGCTTAGCGGGAGGGGTACAGGGGGGGGAGACCCAGTACTTC. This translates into CASRLAGGVQGGETQYF.

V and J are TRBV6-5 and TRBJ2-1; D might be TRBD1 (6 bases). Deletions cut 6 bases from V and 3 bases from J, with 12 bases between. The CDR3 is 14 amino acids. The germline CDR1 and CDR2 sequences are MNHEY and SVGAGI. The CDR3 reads CASSGTHGYNEQFF. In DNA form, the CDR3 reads TGTGCCAGCAGCGGGACACACGGCTACAATGAGCAGTTCTTC.

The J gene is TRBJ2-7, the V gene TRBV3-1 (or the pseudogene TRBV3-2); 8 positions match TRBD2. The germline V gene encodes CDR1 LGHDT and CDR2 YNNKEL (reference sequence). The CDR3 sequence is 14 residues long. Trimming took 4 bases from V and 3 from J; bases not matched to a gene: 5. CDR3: CASSPTGGIYEQYF. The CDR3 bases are TGTGCCAGCAGCCCGACGGGAGGGATCTACGAGCAGTACTTC.

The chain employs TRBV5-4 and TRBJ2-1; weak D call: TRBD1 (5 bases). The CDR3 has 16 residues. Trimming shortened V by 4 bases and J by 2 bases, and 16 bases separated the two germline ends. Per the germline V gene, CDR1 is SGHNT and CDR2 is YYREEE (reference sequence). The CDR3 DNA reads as TGTGCCAGCAGCCCTGGGGCAGGTCGTACCTACAATGAGCAGTTCTTC. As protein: CASSPGAGRTYNEQFF. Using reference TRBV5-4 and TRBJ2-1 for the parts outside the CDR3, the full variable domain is ETGVTQSPTHLIKTRGQQVTLRCSSQSGHNTVSWYQQALGQGPQFIFQYYREEENGRGNFPPRFSGLQFPNYSSELNVNALELDDSALYLCASSPGAGRTYNEQFFGPGTRLTVL.

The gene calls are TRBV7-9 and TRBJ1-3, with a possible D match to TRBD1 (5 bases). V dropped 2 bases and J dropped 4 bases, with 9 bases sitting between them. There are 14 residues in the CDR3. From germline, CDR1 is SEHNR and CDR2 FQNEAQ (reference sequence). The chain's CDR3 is CASSLRGGGNTIYF. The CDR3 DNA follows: TGTGCCAGCAGCTTAAGGGGAGGGGGAAACACCATATATTTT.

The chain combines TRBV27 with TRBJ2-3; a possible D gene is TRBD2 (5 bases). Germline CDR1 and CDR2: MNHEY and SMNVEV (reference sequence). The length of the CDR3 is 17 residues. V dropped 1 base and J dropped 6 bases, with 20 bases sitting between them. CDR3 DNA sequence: TGTGCCAGCAGTTTATATCCGGGGTCCCCCCCACAGGATACGCAGTATTTT. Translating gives CASSLYPGSPPQDTQYF.

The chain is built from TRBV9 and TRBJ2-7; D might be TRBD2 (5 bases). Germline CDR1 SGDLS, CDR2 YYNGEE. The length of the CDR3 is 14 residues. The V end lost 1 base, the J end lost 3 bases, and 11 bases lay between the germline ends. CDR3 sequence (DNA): TGTGCCAGCAGCGTAACCCACGGGATCTACGAGCAGTACTTC. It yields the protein CASSVTHGIYEQYF.

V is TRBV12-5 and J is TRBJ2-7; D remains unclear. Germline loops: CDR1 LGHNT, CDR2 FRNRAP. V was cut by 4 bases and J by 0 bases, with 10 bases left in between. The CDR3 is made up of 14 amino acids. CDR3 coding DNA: TGTGCTAGTGGTTCTCCGGATGTCTCCTACGAGCAGTACTTC. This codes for CASGSPDVSYEQYF. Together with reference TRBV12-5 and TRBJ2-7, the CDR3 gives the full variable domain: DARVTQTPRHKVTEMGQEVTMRCQPILGHNTVFWYRQTMMQGLELLAYFRNRAPLDDSGMPKDRFSAEMPDATLATLKIQPSEPRDSAVYFCASGSPDVSYEQYFGPGTRLTVT.

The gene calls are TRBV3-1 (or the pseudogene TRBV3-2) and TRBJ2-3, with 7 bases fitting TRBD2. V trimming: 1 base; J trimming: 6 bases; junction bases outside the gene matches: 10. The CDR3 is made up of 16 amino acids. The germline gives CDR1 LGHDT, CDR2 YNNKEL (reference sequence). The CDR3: CASSQGSRGSLDTQYF. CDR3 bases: TGTGCCAGCAGCCAAGGTTCTCGCGGGAGTCTGGATACGCAGTATTTT.

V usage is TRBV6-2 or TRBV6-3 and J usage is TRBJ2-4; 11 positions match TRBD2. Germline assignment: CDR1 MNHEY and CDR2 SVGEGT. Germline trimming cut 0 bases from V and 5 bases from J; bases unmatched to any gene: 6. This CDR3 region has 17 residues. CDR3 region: CASSYSILAGAQNIQYF. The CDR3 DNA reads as TGTGCCAGCAGTTACTCGATACTAGCGGGAGCTCAAAACATTCAGTACTTC.

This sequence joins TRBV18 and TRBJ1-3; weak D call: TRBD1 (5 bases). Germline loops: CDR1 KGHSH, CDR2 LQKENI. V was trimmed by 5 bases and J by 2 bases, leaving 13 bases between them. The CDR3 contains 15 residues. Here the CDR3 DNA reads TGTGCCAGCTCAGCGGGGCAGGGAACTGGAAACACCATATATTTT. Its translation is CASSAGQGTGNTIYF. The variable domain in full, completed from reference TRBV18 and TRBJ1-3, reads NAGVMQNPRHLVRRRGQEARLRCSPMKGHSHVYWYRQLPEEGLKFMVYLQKENIIDESGMPKERFSAEFPKEGPSILRIQQVVRGDSAAYFCASSAGQGTGNTIYFGEGSWLTVV.

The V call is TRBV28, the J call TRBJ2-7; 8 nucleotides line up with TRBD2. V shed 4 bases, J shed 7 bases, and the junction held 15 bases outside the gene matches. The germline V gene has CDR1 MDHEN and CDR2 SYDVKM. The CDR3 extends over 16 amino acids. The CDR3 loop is CASSSPLAGGLGEQYF. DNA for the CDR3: TGTGCCAGCAGTTCTCCGCTCGCGGGAGGCTTGGGGGAGCAGTACTTC.